A single sample gave rise to the 11 T cell receptor beta chains below, sequenced in a study of cytotoxic CD8 clonotypes in ibrutinib-treated CLL. The assay was immunoSEQ multiplex PCR, and TCRdb's table has in-frame clones only and misses some. The sample lists 45,000 to 50,000 clones; about half were seen once. The specimen comprised PBMCs, sampled after 12 months of ibrutinib treatment. Receptors originate from a human donor with chronic lymphocytic leukemia.

The chain is built from TRBV19 and TRBJ2-7; 14 bases map to TRBD2. The ends lost 2 bases at V and 4 bases at J; junction bases unmatched: 7. Germline lookup yields CDR1 LNHDA and CDR2 SQIVND (reference sequence). The CDR3 extends over 17 amino acids. The chain's CDR3 is CASSIKGLAGDGYEQYF. The CDR3 DNA reads as TGTGCCAGTAGTATAAAGGGACTAGCGGGAGACGGGTACGAGCAGTACTTC.

The chain employs TRBV5-6 and TRBJ1-2; perhaps TRBD1 as D (5 bases). CDR3 size: 12 residues. Per germline, CDR1 SGHDT and CDR2 YYEEEE. The V end was cut by 3 bases, the J end by 5 bases, with 8 bases between. CDR3 protein: CASSYRGYGYTF. The CDR3 DNA follows: TGTGCCAGCAGCTACCGGGGGTATGGCTACACCTTC.

Written as DNA, the CDR3 is TGTGCCAGCAGCTTCCCCGGGGGACTAGCGGGAGGTCGGAATGAGCAGTTCTTC. It translates to CASSFPGGLAGGRNEQFF. The chain has TRBV7-9 and TRBJ2-1; TRBD2 aligns across 15 bases. The germline V gene has CDR1 SEHNR and CDR2 FQNEAQ (reference sequence). V was pared by 3 bases and J by 7 bases, with 10 bases of the junction left unmatched. This CDR3 comprises 18 residues.

The genes are TRBV18 and TRBJ2-1; 9 bases are shared with TRBD1. After removal of 4 bases from V and 4 bases from J, the junction contained 8 bases not matched to a gene. The CDR3 has 16 residues. Germline V lookup: CDR1 KGHSH, CDR2 LQKENI. For the CDR3, the DNA is TGTGCCAGCTCACTGATCGGGACAGGGATTTACAATGAGCAGTTCTTC. As protein: CASSLIGTGIYNEQFF.

This clone was seen only once. The DNA is left out, because the CDR3 cannot be placed on it with certainty; the CDR3 is given as TCRdb lists it. J is TRBJ1-2 and V is TRBV4-1. The CDR3 spans 16 residues, counting both ends. CDR1 is MGHRA and CDR2 is YSYEKL in the germline V gene. The CDR3 is CASSQFGPGTEGRGTF.

Notes on this clone: Compared with germline, one end of the junction differs, possibly owing to a read error. The chain is built from TRBV7-7 and TRBJ2-5; D possibly corresponds to TRBD2 (6 bases). CDR1 SSHAT and CDR2 FNYEAQ come from the germline V gene (reference sequence). This CDR3 is built from 19 residues. The CDR3 sequence is CASSTRMARRDMGGETQYF. CDR3 DNA: TGTGCTAGCAGCACCCGGATGGCCCGTAGAGATATGGGGGGAGAGACCCAGTACTTC.

The chain employs TRBV18 and TRBJ1-5, with no clear D. The CDR3 sequence is 14 residues long. Germline-derived CDR1 and CDR2 are KGHSH and LQKENI. Deletions cut 6 bases from V and 0 bases from J, with 9 bases between. The CDR3 region is CASSSVRSNQPQHF. Written as DNA, the CDR3 is TGTGCCAGCTCTTCGGTCCGTAGCAATCAGCCCCAGCATTTT. Variable domain in full (rest from reference TRBV18 and TRBJ1-5): NAGVMQNPRHLVRRRGQEARLRCSPMKGHSHVYWYRQLPEEGLKFMVYLQKENIIDESGMPKERFSAEFPKEGPSILRIQQVVRGDSAAYFCASSSVRSNQPQHFGDGTRLSIL.

This clone was found a few times. V usage is TRBV18 and J usage is TRBJ1-3; possible D gene TRBD1, 5 bases. CDR3 size: 15 residues. CDR1 and CDR2 (germline): KGHSH, LQKENI. V lost 2 bases, J lost 0 bases, and 8 bases lay in between. DNA for the CDR3: TGTGCCAGCTCACCATCGACAGACTCTGGAAACACCATATATTTT. Its protein product is CASSPSTDSGNTIYF.

The chain recombines TRBV5-1 with TRBJ2-1; a weak D match, TRBD1 (6 bases). CDR1 is SGHRS, CDR2 YFSETQ, per germline. V was shortened by 4 bases and J by 1 base, with 15 bases between the two germline ends. This CDR3 is 16 amino acids long. The CDR3 DNA sequence: TGCGCCAGCAGCCGAGATGGACAGCGTTCCTACAATGAGCAGTTCTTC. Amino acids: CASSRDGQRSYNEQFF.

The rearrangement joins TRBV2 to TRBJ2-2; the match to TRBD2 covers 15 bases. Trimming removed 7 bases from V and 8 bases from J; junction bases left unmatched: 2. Germline CDR1 is SNHLY and CDR2 is FYNNEI. The CDR3 is made up of 14 amino acids. The CDR3 DNA sequence: TGTGCCAGCAATGGACTAGCGGGAGGGGGGGAGCTGTTTTTT. Its translation: CASNGLAGGGELFF.

The chain links TRBV6-1 to TRBJ1-2; D possibly corresponds to TRBD1 (6 bases). V lost 5 bases to trimming and J lost 1 base, with 8 bases between them. This CDR3 is 13 amino acids long. CDR1 and CDR2 (germline): MNHNS, SASEGT. CDR3 nucleotide sequence: TGTGCCAGCAGTCTGGACAGTAACTATGGCTACACCTTC. Its protein product is CASSLDSNYGYTF.